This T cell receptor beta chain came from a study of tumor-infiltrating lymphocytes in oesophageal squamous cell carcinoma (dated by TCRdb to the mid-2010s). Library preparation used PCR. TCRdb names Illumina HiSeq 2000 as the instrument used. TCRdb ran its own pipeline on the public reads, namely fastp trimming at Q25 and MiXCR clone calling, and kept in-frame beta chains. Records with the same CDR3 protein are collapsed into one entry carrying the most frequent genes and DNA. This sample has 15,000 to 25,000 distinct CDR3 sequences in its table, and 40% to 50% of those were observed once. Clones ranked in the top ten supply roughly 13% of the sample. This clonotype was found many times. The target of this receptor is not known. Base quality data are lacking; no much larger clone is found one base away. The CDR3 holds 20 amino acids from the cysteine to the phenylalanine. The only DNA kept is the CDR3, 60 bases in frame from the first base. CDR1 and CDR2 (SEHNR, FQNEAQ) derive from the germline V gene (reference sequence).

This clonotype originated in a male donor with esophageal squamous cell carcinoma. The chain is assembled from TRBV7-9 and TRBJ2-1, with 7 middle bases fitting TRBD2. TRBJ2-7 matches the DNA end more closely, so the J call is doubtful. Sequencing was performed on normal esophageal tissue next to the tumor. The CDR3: CASSPRIPSGNQLANNEQYF. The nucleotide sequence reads TGTGCCAGCAGCCCAAGAATCCCTAGCGGCAATCAACTTGCGAACAATGAGCAGTACTTC.